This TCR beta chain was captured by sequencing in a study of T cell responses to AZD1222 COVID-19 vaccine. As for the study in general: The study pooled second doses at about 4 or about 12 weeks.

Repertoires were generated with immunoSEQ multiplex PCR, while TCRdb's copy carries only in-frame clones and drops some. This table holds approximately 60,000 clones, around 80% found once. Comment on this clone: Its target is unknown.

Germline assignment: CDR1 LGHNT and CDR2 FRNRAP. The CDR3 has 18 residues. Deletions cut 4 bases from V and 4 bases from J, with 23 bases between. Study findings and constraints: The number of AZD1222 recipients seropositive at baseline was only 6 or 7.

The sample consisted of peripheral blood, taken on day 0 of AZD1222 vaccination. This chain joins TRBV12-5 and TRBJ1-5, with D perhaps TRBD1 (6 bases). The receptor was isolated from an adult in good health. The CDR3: CASGSGLIGRGYNQPQHF. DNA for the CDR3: TGTGCTAGTGGTTCGGGCCTAATTGGCAGGGGTTATAATCAGCCCCAGCATTTT.